A selection of T cell receptor beta chains follows, all from one sample in a study of T-cell reconstitution after alpha-beta-depleted transplantation in children. In TCRdb, the PCR reads were re-called with MiXCR into one record per CDR3 protein. The sample has about 600,000 distinct CDR3 sequences; roughly 10% are singletons. The sample was PBMCs from the stem cell graft donor, taken from the stem cell graft. The receptor source for this set is a human donor who donated a stem cell graft to a child with acute myeloid leukemia. Both conserved end residues are part of each CDR3. D genes are given only for firm matches. A row's size may be missing; if present it is once, few, many or a size class.

clone size: many; D gene: -; V gene: TRBV20-1; J gene: TRBJ2-4; CDR3 DNA: TGCAGTGCTAGAAGTGTACGGGGGCCAGGGAACATTCAGTACTTC; CDR3 protein: CSARSVRGPGNIQYF
clone size: many; D gene: -; V gene: TRBV20-1; J gene: TRBJ2-7; CDR3 DNA: TGCAGTGCTCCCTACGCGGTCTCCTACGAGCAGTACTTC; CDR3 protein: CSAPYAVSYEQYF
clone size: few; D gene: -; V gene: TRBV29-1; J gene: TRBJ2-3; CDR3 DNA: TGCAGCGTTGAAACAATAGTTCGGAGTACGCAGTATTTT; CDR3 protein: CSVETIVRSTQYF
clone size: few; D gene: -; V gene: TRBV4-3; J gene: TRBJ2-7; CDR3 DNA: TGCGCCAGCAGCCAAGATCCGAGGACAGTCTCCTACGAGCAGTACTTC; CDR3 protein: CASSQDPRTVSYEQYF
clone size: few; D gene: -; V gene: TRBV7-8; J gene: TRBJ2-7; CDR3 DNA: TGTGCCAGCAGCCACCGGGTAGTAGCGGCGTTTTACGAGCAGCACTTC; CDR3 protein: CASSHRVVAAFYEQHF
clone size: few; D gene: -; V gene: TRBV29-1; J gene: TRBJ2-3; CDR3 DNA: TGCAGCGTCCCCCCCAAAGTACGACCAAGCACAGATACGCAGTATTTT; CDR3 protein: CSVPPKVRPSTDTQYF
clone size: many; D gene: -; V gene: TRBV20-1; J gene: TRBJ2-7; CDR3 DNA: TGCAGTGCTAGAGATAAAAGTGTTGTTTACGAGCAGTACTTC; CDR3 protein: CSARDKSVVYEQYF
clone size: many; D gene: TRBD1; V gene: TRBV12-3/TRBV12-4; J gene: TRBJ2-7; CDR3 DNA: TGTGCCACCCAGAAGGGGGCCCTCTACTACGAGCAGTACTTC; CDR3 protein: CATQKGALYYEQYF
clone size: few; D gene: -; V gene: TRBV20-1; J gene: TRBJ2-5; CDR3 DNA: TGCAGTGCCCCAGAGGGGGTGTACCAAGAGACCCAGTACTTC; CDR3 protein: CSAPEGVYQETQYF
clone size: few; D gene: -; V gene: TRBV28; J gene: TRBJ2-7; CDR3 DNA: TGTGCCAGCAGCCCATCCAAGGGGTCTATCTACGAGCAGTACTTC; CDR3 protein: CASSPSKGSIYEQYF
clone size: many; D gene: TRBD1; V gene: TRBV10-3; J gene: TRBJ1-1; CDR3 DNA: TGTGCCATCAGTGGGACACAGGGGGCGAGGACTGAAGCTTTCTTT; CDR3 protein: CAISGTQGARTEAFF
clone size: many; D gene: -; V gene: TRBV28; J gene: TRBJ2-1; CDR3 DNA: TGTGCCACCAACGGGAAAGGGAAGAATGAGCAGTTCTTC; CDR3 protein: CATNGKGKNEQFF
clone size: many; D gene: TRBD2; V gene: TRBV5-1; J gene: TRBJ2-1; CDR3 DNA: TGCGCCAGCAGCTTCCTAGCGGGAGAGGGCAATGAGCAGTTCTTC; CDR3 protein: CASSFLAGEGNEQFF
clone size: many; D gene: -; V gene: TRBV2; J gene: TRBJ2-4; CDR3 DNA: TGTGCCAGCAGTGAAGCGCTTTACAGGGATTACATTCAGTACTTC; CDR3 protein: CASSEALYRDYIQYF
clone size: -; D gene: -; V gene: TRBV29-1; J gene: TRBJ1-1; CDR3 DNA: TGCAGCGTTGAGAGGCAAAATGAAGCTTTCTTT; CDR3 protein: CSVERQNEAFF
clone size: many; D gene: -; V gene: TRBV5-1; J gene: TRBJ2-1; CDR3 DNA: TGCGCCAGCAGCTTGGAAGGCCTGGAGCAGTTCTTC; CDR3 protein: CASSLEGLEQFF
clone size: many; D gene: -; V gene: TRBV4-3; J gene: TRBJ2-5; CDR3 DNA: TGCGCCAGCAGCCACCTCCCGAGATGGGAGACGACCGAGACCCAGTACTTC; CDR3 protein: CASSHLPRWETTETQYF
clone size: -; D gene: TRBD1; V gene: TRBV20-1; J gene: TRBJ1-6; CDR3 DNA: TGCAGTGCTAGAGGCCAGGGGGGAGTGGGCCTCCACTTT; CDR3 protein: CSARGQGGVGLHF
clone size: few; D gene: TRBD1; V gene: TRBV24-1; J gene: TRBJ1-5; CDR3 DNA: TGTGCCACCAGTATGGGGGGCACAGGGGGCGATCAGCCCCAGCATTTT; CDR3 protein: CATSMGGTGGDQPQHF
clone size: many; D gene: TRBD2; V gene: TRBV29-1; J gene: TRBJ2-1; CDR3 DNA: TGCAGCGTCCCACTAGCGATTGAGCAGTTCTTC; CDR3 protein: CSVPLAIEQFF
clone size: many; D gene: -; V gene: TRBV3-1; J gene: TRBJ2-7; CDR3 DNA: TGTGCCAGCAGCCGGGGAGCCGTTCCGTTCTCCTACGAGCAGTACTTC; CDR3 protein: CASSRGAVPFSYEQYF
clone size: -; D gene: -; V gene: TRBV6-2/TRBV6-3; J gene: TRBJ2-7; CDR3 DNA: TGTGCCAGCAGTTACAGCAGGGCCCCCTCCTACGAGCAGTACTTC; CDR3 protein: CASSYSRAPSYEQYF
clone size: -; D gene: -; V gene: TRBV20-1; J gene: TRBJ2-7; CDR3 DNA: TGCAGTGCTAGCACGATGGCGGGCTACGAGCAGTACTTC; CDR3 protein: CSASTMAGYEQYF
clone size: -; D gene: -; V gene: TRBV7-2; J gene: TRBJ2-5; CDR3 DNA: TGTGCCAGCAGCTCGGGACTTATGGGAGAGACCCAGTACTTC; CDR3 protein: CASSSGLMGETQYF